This TCR beta chain derives from a study of T cells in localized non-small cell lung cancer (dated by TCRdb to about 2020). Broadly, across the study: The study analyzed T cell repertoires of hundreds of early-stage NSCLC patients, comparing tumors and uninvolved tumor-adjacent lungs. The cohort consisted of a few hundred treatment-naive NSCLC patients whose localized lung tumors had been resected. The mean age of the NSCLC patients was about 67 years, with 130 or so men and 85 to 110 women. Results and caveats for the whole study, not just this receptor: Higher blood T cell density associated with longer overall survival, while higher adjacent-lung clonality associated with shorter survival. Multi-region tumor sequencing was not performed, so intratumor heterogeneity could not be excluded. Because the study design was exploratory, TCR variables were selected using unadjusted p-values without false-discovery rate correction. Uninvolved tumor-adjacent lung showed the highest T cell clonality, higher than tumor, which suggests more focused antigenic responses in the adjacent lung. A median of around 60 of the top 100 tumor clones turned up in the paired uninvolved adjacent lung, and some 27 of those clones also ranked among the top 100 of that same adjacent lung.

The germline V gene sets CDR1 to SNHLY and CDR2 to FYNNEI. A distance of 1 base separates the germline ends of V and J, which lose 4 bases and 6 bases respectively. The CDR3 goes from the cysteine to the phenylalanine over 11 residues. The retained sequence is limited to the CDR3, 33 bases, with the frame set at the first base. Worth noting for this clone: The target of this receptor is not known. No base quality values were provided; no much bigger clone lies one nucleotide off.

TCR beta CDR3 regions were sequenced from DNA using the immunoSEQ Assay. For the original study's pipeline: To compute T cell density, TCR beta template counts were normalized to usable DNA, which was estimated by amplifying housekeeping genes. Richness was estimated using the preseqR package, with extrapolation to 400,000 templates for PBMC samples and to 120,000 templates for tissue samples. Clonality was taken to be one minus Pielou's evenness. Differential abundance testing on productive amino-acid clonotypes, with a minimum total count of 5 and an alpha of 0.1, was used to identify tissue-enriched TCRs. The Jaccard Index and the Morisita Overlap Index were used to measure repertoire overlap between compartments. GLIPH grouped TCR beta CDR3s together with public tetramer-defined viral CDR3s, and a viral motif had to include at least three viral sequences and show V-gene enrichment. The table was pulled from immuneACCESS by TCRdb, which kept in-frame rearrangements only. Such tables lose some clones; where checked, under half of the loss comes from unresolved V genes, and the rest has no known cause. V, J and clone size are taken as reported in that table, and D and trimming were inferred from the DNA itself. This sample holds around 25,000 clones; 80% to 95% were observed only once. Roughly 2.7% of the sample goes to the ten largest clones.

At diagnosis, tumor, uninvolved tumor-adjacent lung and peripheral blood were collected and then preserved as a mix of FFPE and fresh-frozen material. Blood samples were analyzed as peripheral blood mononuclear cells for TCR repertoire profiling. Sequencing used peripheral blood, obtained before any cancer treatment. The sequence links TRBV2 to TRBJ1-6; a confident D gene designation cannot be given. The source is a woman aged 40 to 75 with stage I lung adenocarcinoma. The bases read TGTGCCAGCAGTGGTAATTCACCCCTCCACTTT. Its protein product is CASSGNSPLHF. Reference TRBV2 and TRBJ1-6 proteins supply the regions before and after the CDR3; the full variable domain is: EPEVTQTPSHQVTQMGQEVILRCVPISNHLYFYWYRQILGQKVEFLVSFYNNEISEKSEIFDDQFSVERPDGSNFTLKIRSTKLEDSAMYFCASSGNSPLHFGNGTRLTVT.